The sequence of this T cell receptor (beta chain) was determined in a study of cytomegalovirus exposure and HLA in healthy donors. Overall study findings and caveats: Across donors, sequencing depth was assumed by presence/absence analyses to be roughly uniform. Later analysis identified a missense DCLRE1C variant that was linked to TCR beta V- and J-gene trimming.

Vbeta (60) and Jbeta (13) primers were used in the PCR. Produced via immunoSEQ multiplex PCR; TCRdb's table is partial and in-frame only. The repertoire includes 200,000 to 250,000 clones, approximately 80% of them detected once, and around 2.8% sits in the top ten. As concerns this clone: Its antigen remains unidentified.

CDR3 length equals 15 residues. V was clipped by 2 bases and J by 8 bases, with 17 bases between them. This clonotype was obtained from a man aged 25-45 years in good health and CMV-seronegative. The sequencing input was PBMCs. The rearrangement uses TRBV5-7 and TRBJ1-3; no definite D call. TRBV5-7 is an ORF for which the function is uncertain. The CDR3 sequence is CASSFVPIRGDTIYF. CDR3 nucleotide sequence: TGTGCCAGCAGCTTCGTCCCCATCCGGGGAGACACCATATATTTT.